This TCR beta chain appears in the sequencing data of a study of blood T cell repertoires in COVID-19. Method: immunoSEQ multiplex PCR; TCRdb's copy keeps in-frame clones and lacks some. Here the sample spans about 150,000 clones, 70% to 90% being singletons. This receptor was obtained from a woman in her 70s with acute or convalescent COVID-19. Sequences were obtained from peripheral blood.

The CDR3 bases are TGCGCCAGCAGAGGAGGACAGGGGGACTATGGCTACACCTTC. This encodes CASRGGQGDYGYTF. This chain uses TRBV4-3 with TRBJ1-2, with 10 bases aligning to TRBD1. The length of the CDR3 is 14 residues. Germline V gene sequence: CDR1 LGHNA, CDR2 YSLEER. V shed 6 bases and J 3 bases; nucleotides not matched to a gene: 4.